The clone carrying this TCR beta chain has a single count. Its antigen is still unknown. Through Arm-PCR of CDR3 regions and iRepertoire HTBI primers, TCR beta libraries were built. In the authors' methods: Identified across the samples were 62 TRBV segments and over 11 TRBJ segments. TCRdb analysed the multiplex PCR reads with MiXCR anew, one entry per CDR3 protein. The V and J calls shown here were made by TCRdb, not taken from the authors' results. The repertoire includes more than 350,000 distinct CDR3 sequences, roughly a fifth of them detected once, and over 11% sits in the top ten. The time point is: persistent/refractory GD, antithyroid drugs over 5 years with positive TRAb. The TCR library was made from RNA that had been extracted from PBMCs in TRIzol. This sample was included in a study of regulatory T cells in long-lasting Graves disease. Study-wide findings and caveats: Clonotypes that were public and shared totalled a few thousand in persistent patients versus 750 to 1,000 in new patients. Favored gene segments in persistent disease were TRBV28, TRBJ1-2 and TRBJ2-5.

The CDR3 has 15 residues. CDR1 is SGDLS and CDR2 is YYNGEE in the germline V gene. V was cut by 2 bases and J by 1 base, with 10 bases left in between. This TCR was recovered from a female donor with Graves disease. V is TRBV9 and J is TRBJ1-3; D ambiguous. The sample here was peripheral blood mononuclear cells (PBMCs), taken when the disease was refractory, from a patient treated with antithyroid drugs. The DNA for the CDR3 is TGTGCCAGCAGCGTTGTAGGAGAGTCTGGAAACACCATATATTTT. Translated, it gives CASSVVGESGNTIYF.